Shown below are 22 T cell receptor beta chains from a single sample sequenced in a study of Ad26.COV2.S vaccination and SARS-CoV-2 variants. As for treatment: over 15 received Ad26.COV2.S at low or high dose, single or two shots; about 5 received placebo; per-sample allocation not given. Collection of samples fell on day 63 after the first vaccine or placebo injection. Here immunoSEQ multiplex PCR was the method, and the copy in TCRdb shows in-frame clones only, minus some. The data hold about half a million clones, with 89% observed a single time. The sequencing here drew on peripheral blood, taken in a trial of Ad26.COV2.S vaccine versus placebo. These receptors were obtained from a person aged 18-65 years who received the Ad26.COV2.S COVID-19 vaccine or a placebo.

This clone was counted between two and nine times. The chain recombines TRBV6-4 with TRBJ2-1; 10 nucleotides align to TRBD2. CDR3 length equals 14 residues. The germline gives CDR1 MRHNA, CDR2 SNTAGT. V shed 6 bases and J 9 bases; nucleotides not matched to a gene: 8. The CDR3 region has the DNA TGTGCCAGCAGGGAGCGGGAGGGCCTAGGTGAGCAGTTCTTC. Translation: CASREREGLGEQFF.

The rearrangement uses TRBV3-1 (or the pseudogene TRBV3-2) and TRBJ2-5; 11 bases match TRBD2. CDR1 is LGHDT and CDR2 is YNNKEL in the germline V gene (reference sequence). The CDR3 is made up of 21 amino acids. J lost 2 bases, V lost 3 bases, and 20 bases had no gene match. The CDR3 region has the DNA TGTGCCAGCAGCCAGGATTTTGGGAGGGCTAGCGGGGGGACCGCACAAGAGACCCAGTACTTC. Translating gives CASSQDFGRASGGTAQETQYF.

This chain links TRBV6-5 with TRBJ1-1; 9 nucleotides agree with TRBD1. This CDR3 has 14 residues. Germline V CDR1 and CDR2: MNHEY, SVGAGI. The trim removed 8 bases at V and 0 bases at J, leaving 4 bases unmatched. The CDR3 region has the DNA TGTGCCAGCCGGACAGGGGCTGTGAACACTGAAGCTTTCTTT. Residues: CASRTGAVNTEAFF.

The chain joins TRBV7-9 to TRBJ1-1; D possibly corresponds to TRBD1 (5 bases). This CDR3 comprises 17 residues. The V gene lost 1 base and the J gene lost 0 bases, with 15 bases spanning the gap. From germline, CDR1 is SEHNR and CDR2 FQNEAQ (reference sequence). CDR3 amino acids: CASSLGRGIRMNTEAFF. CDR3 coding DNA: TGTGCCAGCAGCTTAGGACGGGGGATACGCATGAACACTGAAGCTTTCTTT.

This chain uses TRBV19 with TRBJ2-1, with 8 bases that match TRBD2. CDR3 length equals 15 residues. V dropped 1 base and J dropped 7; count of bases not matched to a gene: 6. Germline assignment: CDR1 LNHDA and CDR2 SQIVND (reference sequence). The CDR3 spells CASSIAAGVVNEQFF. The CDR3 coding sequence is TGTGCCAGTAGTATAGCAGCGGGAGTGGTGAATGAGCAGTTCTTC. Based on the CDR3 plus reference TRBV19 and TRBJ2-1, the full variable domain is DGGITQSPKYLFRKEGQNVTLSCEQNLNHDAMYWYRQDPGQGLRLIYYSQIVNDFQKGDIAEGYSVSREKKESFPLTVTSAQKNPTAFYLCASSIAAGVVNEQFFGPGTRLTVL.

J is TRBJ1-5 and V is TRBV6-2 or TRBV6-3; 9 positions match TRBD1. The ends lost 4 bases at V and 1 base at J; junction bases unmatched: 14. CDR1 and CDR2 from the germline V gene are MNHEY and SVGEGT. The CDR3 covers 19 residues. The CDR3 DNA reads TGTGCCAGCAGTTTTGCGTGGGGACAGGGATTGGGAAGCAATCAGCCCCAGCATTTT. It yields the protein CASSFAWGQGLGSNQPQHF.

The chain joins TRBV9 to TRBJ1-1; 7 nucleotides align to TRBD1. Germline V CDR1 and CDR2: SGDLS, YYNGEE. V trimming: 3 bases; J trimming: 3 bases; junction bases outside the gene matches: 5. The CDR3 spans 14 residues. The CDR3 sequence: CASSARDRYTEAFF. Written as DNA, the CDR3 is TGTGCCAGCAGCGCCCGGGACAGATACACTGAAGCTTTCTTT.

The V and J genes are TRBV2 and TRBJ2-1; the match to TRBD1 covers 12 bases. The CDR3 is 14 amino acids. J lost 9 bases, V lost 8 bases, and 8 bases had no gene match. Per the germline V gene, CDR1 is SNHLY and CDR2 is FYNNEI. The CDR3 is CASRRDRGLGEQFF. The DNA of the CDR3 is TGTGCCAGCCGCCGGGACAGGGGGCTCGGTGAGCAGTTCTTC.

The rearrangement links TRBV9 to TRBJ2-1, with 10 bases lining up with TRBD1. Per germline, CDR1 SGDLS and CDR2 YYNGEE. The V and J ends lost 0 bases and 8 bases, in that order; junction bases with no gene match: 8. This CDR3 has 16 residues. CDR3 loop: CASSVALGQGFDEQFF. The DNA of the CDR3 is TGTGCCAGCAGCGTAGCTCTGGGACAGGGGTTTGATGAGCAGTTCTTC. The whole variable domain, remainder taken from reference TRBV9 and TRBJ2-1, is DSGVTQTPKHLITATGQRVTLRCSPRSGDLSVYWYQQSLDQGLQFLIQYYNGEERAKGNILERFSAQQFPDLHSELNLSSLELGDSALYFCASSVALGQGFDEQFFGPGTRLTVL.

The chain combines TRBV6-5 with TRBJ1-2; D remains ambiguous. V lost 7 bases and J lost 4, with 16 bases in between. Per germline, CDR1 MNHEY and CDR2 SVGAGI. The length of the CDR3 is 14 residues. CDR3 coding DNA: TGTGCCAGCACCCCCCGTGGGTGGGCCTATGGCTACACCTTC. Encoded protein: CASTPRGWAYGYTF.

This rearrangement joins TRBV24-1 to TRBJ1-2, with 7 bases that match TRBD1. CDR1 is KGHDR, CDR2 SFDVKD, per germline. The ends lost 3 bases at V and 6 bases at J; junction bases unmatched: 15. This CDR3 has 17 residues. The CDR3 is CATSDPTHGQAPHGYTF. DNA of the CDR3: TGTGCCACCAGTGATCCGACCCATGGACAGGCCCCCCATGGCTACACCTTC.

The rearrangement uses TRBV27 and TRBJ2-7; 7 bases map to TRBD1. In germline, CDR1 is MNHEY, CDR2 SMNVEV (reference sequence). The CDR3 has 15 residues. Germline trimming cut 5 bases from V and 4 bases from J; bases unmatched to any gene: 11. CDR3 protein: CASSPTPGTAYEQYF. In DNA form, the CDR3 reads TGTGCCAGCAGTCCAACGCCCGGGACAGCGTACGAGCAGTACTTC.

The J gene is TRBJ2-7, the V gene TRBV12-3 or TRBV12-4; no clear D gene. The CDR3 totals 13 residues. V was shortened by 2 bases and J by 5 bases, with 10 bases between the two germline ends. This CDR3 is CASSLRRRDEQYF. The CDR3 DNA is TGTGCCAGCAGTTTAAGGCGCCGCGACGAGCAGTACTTC.

On this clone itself: One end of the junction varies from germline; a read error may be responsible. The rearrangement uses TRBV7-8 and TRBJ2-7, with 13 bases lining up with TRBD2. The CDR3 length is 16 residues. CDR1 is SGHVS, CDR2 FQNEAQ, per germline. CDR3: CASRLGGLAGVYEQYF. The CDR3 DNA sequence: TGTGCCAGCAGGTTAGGAGGACTAGCGGGAGTTTATGAGCAGTACTTC.

V is TRBV27 and J is TRBJ1-2, with D uncertain. Germline CDR1 MNHEY, CDR2 SMNVEV (reference sequence). V lost 2 bases and J 0 bases, leaving 10 bases between the germline ends. The CDR3 runs 15 residues. The CDR3, as DNA: TGTGCCAGCAGTTTAAAAGGGAGAACTAACTATGGCTACACCTTC. Translating it yields CASSLKGRTNYGYTF.

The V and J genes are TRBV12-3 or TRBV12-4 and TRBJ2-5; either TRBD1 or TRBD2 may supply D (6 bases each). CDR3 length: 13 residues. The ends were cut back, 5 bases at V and 7 bases at J, with 14 bases in the middle. The CDR3 spells CASSTGAGGTQYF. DNA for the CDR3: TGTGCCAGCAGTACGGGGGCCGGCGGGACCCAGTACTTC.

J is TRBJ1-1 and V is TRBV6-5; D is uncertain. The germline V and J ends were trimmed by 5 bases and 3 bases, with 10 bases remaining between them. Germline-derived CDR1 and CDR2 are MNHEY and SVGAGI. The CDR3 consists of 13 residues. The CDR3 region has the DNA TGTGCCAGCAGTAGGGTAACCCACACTGAAGCTTTCTTT. Its translation: CASSRVTHTEAFF.

J is TRBJ1-2 and V is TRBV4-3; the D is unclear. With 0 bases removed from V and 3 bases from J, the gap between germline ends came to 8 bases. This CDR3 contains 14 residues. Per germline, CDR1 LGHNA and CDR2 YSLEER. CDR3 residues: CASSQDLGYYGYTF. CDR3 DNA: TGCGCCAGCAGCCAAGATTTGGGGTACTATGGCTACACCTTC.

The rearrangement uses TRBV5-5 and TRBJ2-2, with TRBD2 matching 10 bases. The CDR3 covers 15 residues. The V segment lost 5 bases and the J segment 7 bases; nucleotides outside the gene matches: 8. Germline V gene data show CDR1 as SGHKS and CDR2 as YYEKEE (reference sequence). The CDR3 DNA is TGTGCCAGCAGGACCGGGACTAGCGTTATCGGGGAGCTGTTTTTT. Protein: CASRTGTSVIGELFF.

This chain connects TRBV5-1 to TRBJ1-1; D not certain. The CDR3 totals 14 residues. CDR1 SGHRS and CDR2 YFSETQ come from the germline V gene. The V end lost 1 base, the J end lost 11 bases, and 18 bases lay between the germline ends. CDR3 residues: CASSLSVGGGLAFF. The CDR3 DNA is TGCGCCAGCAGCTTGAGTGTGGGAGGCGGTTTGGCTTTCTTT.

As for this clone: Within the sample, other DNA sequences also encode this same CDR3. The rearrangement links TRBV18 to TRBJ2-5; D not certain. This CDR3 has 13 amino acids. Between the trimmed V and J ends, which lost 2 bases and 2 bases, there was a span of 6 bases. CDR1 KGHSH and CDR2 LQKENI come from the germline V gene. This CDR3 reads CASSPTTQETQYF. DNA for the CDR3: TGTGCCAGCTCACCAACTACACAAGAGACCCAGTACTTC.

The chain has TRBV2 and TRBJ1-4; possibly TRBD1 for D (5 bases). Germline CDR1 reads SNHLY; CDR2 reads FYNNEI. V lost 6 bases and J lost 0, with 11 bases in between. This CDR3 spans 15 amino acids. The CDR3: CASRRQIATNEKLFF. In DNA form, the CDR3 reads TGTGCCAGCAGGAGACAGATAGCAACTAATGAAAAACTGTTTTTT.